Shown below are 20 T cell receptor beta chains from a single sample sequenced in a study of blood T cell repertoires in COVID-19. The data were produced by immunoSEQ multiplex PCR, yet TCRdb's version contains in-frame clones alone and is incomplete. The data hold roughly 99,000 clones, with 80% to 85% observed a single time. Specimen: peripheral blood. These receptors were collected from a human donor in a cohort sampled during active COVID-19.

The CDR3 nucleotides are TGTGCCAGCAGTTACGGGTACAGGAGGGAAAACATTCAGTACTTC. Protein sequence: CASSYGYRRENIQYF. The rearrangement links TRBV6-6 to TRBJ2-4, with D possibly matching TRBD2 (6 bases). Germline lookup yields CDR1 MNHNY and CDR2 SVGAGI (reference sequence). Trimming left V 2 bases short and J 5 bases short, with 13 bases between. The CDR3 consists of 15 residues.

This clone was observed a single time. The chain uses TRBV19 and TRBJ1-1, with a tentative D call TRBD1 (6 bases). Per the germline V gene, CDR1 is LNHDA and CDR2 is SQIVND (reference sequence). The V end lost 5 bases, the J end lost 0 bases, and 16 bases lay between the germline ends. This CDR3 has 16 amino acids. CDR3: CASSSDRSYMNTEAFF. For the CDR3, the DNA is TGTGCCAGTAGTTCCGACAGGAGCTACATGAACACTGAAGCTTTCTTT.

This chain connects TRBV15 to TRBJ2-3, with a possible D match to TRBD1 (6 bases). The CDR3 contains 16 residues. Germline CDR1 reads LNHNV; CDR2 reads YYDKDF (reference sequence). The germline V and J ends were trimmed by 6 bases and 5 bases, with 21 bases remaining between them. CDR3 sequence (DNA): TGTGCCACCAGTTTGGGGCCCGGGACAAGGGAAGATACGCAGTATTTT. Translating gives CATSLGPGTREDTQYF.

On this clone itself: In the same sample, other DNA sequences code for this CDR3. The chain couples TRBV27 to TRBJ1-5; D not resolved. CDR1 is MNHEY and CDR2 is SMNVEV in the germline V gene (reference sequence). V lost 2 bases, J lost 4 bases, and 6 bases lay in between. The CDR3 runs 13 residues. The CDR3 loop is CASSLGRNQPQHF. The CDR3 DNA follows: TGTGCCAGCAGTTTAGGTAGAAATCAGCCCCAGCATTTT.

The rearrangement links TRBV2 to TRBJ2-1; D perhaps matches TRBD2 (5 bases). Trimming took off 3 bases at V and 8 bases at J, with 14 bases between the two ends. CDR3 length equals 14 residues. The germline V gene encodes CDR1 SNHLY and CDR2 FYNNEI. The CDR3: CASSDGGSLDEQFF. The DNA of the CDR3 is TGTGCCAGCAGTGACGGTGGGAGTCTCGATGAGCAGTTCTTC.

This chain joins TRBV19 and TRBJ1-3; TRBD1 matches at 12 bases. V shed 5 bases and J 2 bases; nucleotides not matched to a gene: 4. The germline gives CDR1 LNHDA, CDR2 SQIVND (reference sequence). This CDR3 is built from 16 residues. CDR3 coding DNA: TGTGCCAGTAGTTACCGGGACAGGGGGCCTGGAAACACCATATATTTT. Its translation is CASSYRDRGPGNTIYF.

The chain joins TRBV21-1 to TRBJ2-3; TRBD2, the table's D call, was not compared with the DNA. TRBV21-1 is labeled a pseudogene. CDR3 length equals 16 residues. CDR3 protein: CASSKVEVTSTDTQYF. The CDR3 DNA follows: TGTGCCAGCAGCAAAGTAGAAGTGACTAGCACAGATACGCAGTATTTT.

V gene TRBV3-1 (or the pseudogene TRBV3-2) combines with J gene TRBJ2-5; 11 positions agree with TRBD2. The J segment lost 2 bases and the V segment lost 2 bases, leaving 4 bases of the junction unmatched. The germline CDR1 and CDR2 sequences are LGHDT and YNNKEL (reference sequence). The CDR3 is 16 amino acids. The chain's CDR3 is CASSQRLAGGQETQYF. In nucleotides, the CDR3 is TGTGCCAGCAGCCAAAGATTAGCGGGAGGGCAAGAGACCCAGTACTTC.

This chain uses TRBV3-1 (or the pseudogene TRBV3-2) with TRBJ2-4, with 12 bases identical to TRBD2. The germline V gene encodes CDR1 LGHDT and CDR2 YNNKEL (reference sequence). This CDR3 region has 17 residues. V was pared by 3 bases and J by 0 bases, with 3 bases of the junction left unmatched. The CDR3, as DNA: TGTGCCAGCAGCCACACTAGCGGGGGGATAGCCAAAAACATTCAGTACTTC. Residues: CASSHTSGGIAKNIQYF.

This rearrangement joins TRBV2 to TRBJ1-4; D gene ambiguous. Germline assignment: CDR1 SNHLY and CDR2 FYNNEI. CDR3 length equals 15 residues. The ends were cut back, 3 bases at V and 0 bases at J, with 8 bases in the middle. DNA for the CDR3: TGTGCCAGCAGTGACACCGGGACAACTAATGAAAAACTGTTTTTT. This codes for CASSDTGTTNEKLFF.

This rearrangement joins TRBV9 to TRBJ2-1; 10 nucleotides line up with TRBD2. V shed 2 bases and J 4 bases; nucleotides not matched to a gene: 6. The germline V gene has CDR1 SGDLS and CDR2 YYNGEE. This CDR3 comprises 16 residues. The CDR3 sequence is CASSVLGLADYNEQFF. CDR3 in DNA: TGTGCCAGCAGCGTCTTAGGACTAGCGGATTACAATGAGCAGTTCTTC.

The genes are TRBV7-9 and TRBJ1-6; TRBD1 aligns across 8 bases. Germline assignment: CDR1 SEHNR and CDR2 FQNEAQ (reference sequence). The CDR3 is 12 amino acids. V gave up 8 bases and J gave up 7 bases; unmatched junction bases: 1. The CDR3 region has the DNA TGTGCCAGCGGACAGGGAAATTCACCCCTCCACTTT. Protein sequence: CASGQGNSPLHF.

CDR3 protein: CASSPQSLAAYRPDTQYF. In DNA form, the CDR3 reads TGTGCCAGCTCACCACAATCTCTGGCGGCCTATAGACCAGATACGCAGTATTTT. The genes are TRBV18 and TRBJ2-3, with D unclear. This CDR3 has 18 amino acids. V lost 1 base and J 4 bases, leaving 21 bases between the germline ends. Germline CDR1 is KGHSH and CDR2 is LQKENI.

The chain has TRBV4-3 and TRBJ2-5, with 10 nucleotides matching TRBD2. The CDR3 runs to 16 residues. Trimming at V came to 4 bases and at J to 4 bases, leaving 9 bases not matched to a gene. Germline CDR1 LGHNA, CDR2 YSLEER. The CDR3 DNA reads as TGCGCCAGCAGCCCCTGGACTAGCGGCGGCGGAGAGACCCAGTACTTC. This gives the protein CASSPWTSGGGETQYF.

This chain joins TRBV5-1 and TRBJ2-5; 8 positions agree with TRBD2. Germline V gene data show CDR1 as SGHRS and CDR2 as YFSETQ. The CDR3 runs 16 residues. Germline trimming cut 1 base from V and 4 bases from J; bases unmatched to any gene: 9. The CDR3 DNA reads TGCGCCAGCAGCTTGTATAGCGGGGCCGGCGGAGAGACCCAGTACTTC. Translation: CASSLYSGAGGETQYF.

The chain carries TRBV27 and TRBJ2-1, with TRBD2 matching over 12 bases. V was pared by 3 bases and J by 11 bases, with 5 bases of the junction left unmatched. Germline-derived CDR1 and CDR2 are MNHEY and SMNVEV (reference sequence). This CDR3 spans 14 amino acids. The CDR3 DNA is TGTGCCAGCAGTTTGGAGACTAGCGGGAGTAAGCAGTTCTTC. The encoded protein is CASSLETSGSKQFF.

The V and J genes are TRBV7-2 and TRBJ2-1; D might be TRBD1 (5 bases). The CDR3 is 15 amino acids. V lost 5 bases, J lost 3 bases, and 14 bases lay in between. Per the germline V gene, CDR1 is SGHTA and CDR2 is FQGNSA. The CDR3 DNA is TGTGCCAGCAGCCCAAGGGGTGTCGGCTACAATGAGCAGTTCTTC. Protein product: CASSPRGVGYNEQFF.

Note on this clone: This sample also contains other DNA sequences that code for the same CDR3. V is TRBV5-6 and J is TRBJ1-5; TRBD1 is a possible D gene (6 bases). V was pared by 0 bases and J by 4 bases, with 8 bases between. The CDR3 contains 14 residues. Germline CDR1 SGHDT, CDR2 YYEEEE. CDR3 nucleotide sequence: TGTGCCAGCAGCTTGGGACAGGCTAATCAGCCCCAGCATTTT. Its protein is CASSLGQANQPQHF.

The chain employs TRBV9 and TRBJ2-2; the D gene is possibly TRBD1 (5 bases). The germline V and J ends were trimmed by 0 bases and 6 bases, with 15 bases remaining between them. CDR3 size: 16 residues. CDR1 is SGDLS and CDR2 is YYNGEE in the germline V gene. DNA for the CDR3: TGTGCCAGCAGCGTAGGCGGCAGGGTGTCTTCCGGGGAGCTGTTTTTT. The encoded protein is CASSVGGRVSSGELFF.

This chain uses TRBV28 with TRBJ2-7; 10 bases align to TRBD1. CDR3 length equals 15 residues. Unmatched junction bases numbered 8, after V lost 6 bases and J lost 3 bases. Germline assignment: CDR1 MDHEN and CDR2 SYDVKM. The CDR3 loop reads CASSIGTGDLYEQYF. As DNA, the CDR3 is TGTGCCAGCAGCATCGGGACAGGGGATCTCTACGAGCAGTACTTC.